Below, 9 T cell receptor beta chains from the same sample are listed, as sequenced in a study of T cell clones after liver transplantation. TCRdb's table, derived via immunoSEQ multiplex PCR, lists solely in-frame clones and lacks some. Of more than 75,000 clones listed, roughly 85% are singletons. The starting material was CD4+ T cells from blood, obtained 45 to 46 months after liver transplant. Receptors originate from a human patient who received a liver transplant. Part of the T cells may come from the graft donor.

The chain couples TRBV25-1 to TRBJ2-6; D is perhaps TRBD1 (5 bases). The CDR3 runs to 15 residues. V was trimmed by 4 bases and J by 0 bases, leaving 7 bases between them. Per germline, CDR1 MGHDK and CDR2 SYGVNS. CDR3 sequence: CASSATVSGANVLTF. CDR3 coding DNA: TGTGCCAGCAGTGCGACAGTCTCTGGGGCCAACGTCCTGACTTTC.

The chain uses TRBV5-1 and TRBJ2-1; 9 nucleotides match TRBD1. This CDR3 is 18 amino acids long. Germline V lookup: CDR1 SGHRS, CDR2 YFSETQ. Trimming removed 4 bases from V and 5 bases from J; junction bases left unmatched: 16. The CDR3 DNA reads TGCGCCAGCAGCCCGGGCCGGGACAGGGCCATCATCGACAATGAGCAGTTCTTC. Residues: CASSPGRDRAIIDNEQFF.

The chain uses TRBV11-3 and TRBJ2-2, with 12 bases lining up with TRBD2. J gave up 8 bases and V 5 bases, and 21 bases lay outside the gene matches. This CDR3 region has 20 residues. Germline V gives CDR1 SGHNT, CDR2 YENEEA. CDR3 loop: CASSETDVEGLAGWAGELFF. CDR3 nucleotide sequence: TGTGCCAGCAGCGAAACCGACGTAGAAGGACTAGCGGGATGGGCTGGGGAGCTGTTTTTT.

The DNA of the CDR3 is TGTGCCAGCAGCCGACAGGGGGAGGCCGGGGAGCTGTTTTTT. Its translation: CASSRQGEAGELFF. The chain joins TRBV7-9 to TRBJ2-2, with 9 bases identical to TRBD1. CDR3 length equals 14 residues. Looked up from germline, CDR1 is SEHNR and CDR2 is FQNEAQ (reference sequence). Germline trimming cut 5 bases from V and 6 bases from J; bases unmatched to any gene: 4.

The gene calls are TRBV2 and TRBJ1-5; TRBD1 agrees at 7 bases. The CDR3 consists of 15 residues. V trimming: 5 bases; J trimming: 0 bases; junction bases outside the gene matches: 4. Germline CDR1 is SNHLY and CDR2 is FYNNEI. The chain's CDR3 is CASSWGQLSNQPQHF. The CDR3 DNA follows: TGTGCCAGCAGTTGGGGACAGCTTAGCAATCAGCCCCAGCATTTT.

V is TRBV28 and J is TRBJ2-3; possible D gene TRBD2, 5 bases. The germline V and J ends were trimmed by 8 bases and 1 base, with 22 bases remaining between them. CDR1 and CDR2 (germline): MDHEN, SYDVKM. The CDR3 runs 17 residues. DNA of the CDR3: TGTGCCAGCTTTCCTAGTCCGGGCCCCGGGGGCACAGATACGCAGTATTTT. Its translation is CASFPSPGPGGTDTQYF.

V is TRBV7-9 and J is TRBJ1-2; D not resolved. V lost 4 bases, J lost 0 bases, and 6 bases lay in between. This CDR3 is 13 amino acids long. Germline loops: CDR1 SEHNR, CDR2 FQNEAQ (reference sequence). CDR3 nucleotide sequence: TGTGCCAGCAGCTCGACTACTAACTATGGCTACACCTTC. This sequence encodes CASSSTTNYGYTF. The whole variable domain, filled in from reference TRBV7-9 and TRBJ1-2, reads DTGVSQNPRHKITKRGQNVTFRCDPISEHNRLYWYRQTLGQGPEFLTYFQNEAQLEKSRLLSDRFSAERPKGSFSTLEIQRTEQGDSAMYLCASSSTTNYGYTFGSGTRLTVV.

In DNA form, the CDR3 reads TGTGCCAGCAGCTTGAGACAGGGCTATGGCTACACCTTC. This encodes CASSLRQGYGYTF. The chain combines TRBV7-8 with TRBJ1-2; TRBD1 matches at 7 bases. Germline CDR1 and CDR2: SGHVS and FQNEAQ. The CDR3 has 13 amino acids. The J segment lost 4 bases and the V segment lost 3 bases, leaving 2 bases of the junction unmatched.

The chain employs TRBV7-9 and TRBJ2-7, with D tentatively TRBD1 or TRBD2 (5 bases each). The CDR3 is 14 amino acids. Germline V CDR1 and CDR2: SEHNR, FQNEAQ (reference sequence). With 3 bases removed from V and 7 bases from J, the gap between germline ends came to 16 bases. In DNA, the CDR3 is TGTGCCAGCAGCTTCTTATGGGACCGCGGGGAGCAGTACTTC. This translates into CASSFLWDRGEQYF.